What follows describes a single TCR beta chain. Original processing methods: Amplification of reference gene primers was used by the study to estimate nucleated cell counts. The repertoire was sequenced with immunoSEQ multiplex PCR; TCRdb's copy has only in-frame clones and lacks some. V and J calls and clone size come straight from that table; D and trimming were deduced from the DNA. The repertoire holds fewer than 200,000 clones, with approximately 84% as singletons. The entry originates in a study of blood T cell repertoires in COVID-19. Study-level background: Nucleic acid was either cDNA or gDNA, and it came from T cells, B-cell-depleted T cells, or PBMCs.

This CDR3 is 13 amino acids long. The germline V gene encodes CDR1 MGHDK and CDR2 SYGVNS. Trimming removed 4 bases at V and 2 bases at J, with 7 bases between. Sequenced: peripheral blood. The chain carries TRBV25-1 and TRBJ2-3; the D is unclear. The receptor was isolated from a man aged 35 to 55 who had recovered from COVID-19. The CDR3 sequence: CASSVPVTDTQYF. The CDR3 DNA reads TGTGCCAGCAGTGTGCCAGTCACAGATACGCAGTATTTT.